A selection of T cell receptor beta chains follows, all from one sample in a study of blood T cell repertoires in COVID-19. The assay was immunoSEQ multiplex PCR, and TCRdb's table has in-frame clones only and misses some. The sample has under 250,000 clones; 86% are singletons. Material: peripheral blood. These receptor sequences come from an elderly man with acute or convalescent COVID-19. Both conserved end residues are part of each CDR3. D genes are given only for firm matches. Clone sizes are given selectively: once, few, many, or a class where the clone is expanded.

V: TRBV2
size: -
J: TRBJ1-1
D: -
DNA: TGTGCCAGCAGTGGACAGACGAACACTGAAGCTTTCTTT
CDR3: CASSGQTNTEAFF

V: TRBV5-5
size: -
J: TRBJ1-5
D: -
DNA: TGTGCCAGCAGCTTGGATGCGGTGGGCAATCAGCCCCAGCATTTT
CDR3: CASSLDAVGNQPQHF

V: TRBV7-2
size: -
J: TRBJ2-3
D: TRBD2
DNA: TGTGCCAGCAGCTTAGCCGGCGGGGGGGTGGATACGCAGTATTTT
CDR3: CASSLAGGGVDTQYF

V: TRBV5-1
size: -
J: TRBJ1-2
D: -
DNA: TGCGCCAGCAGCTTGGGAGACTGGGATTGGGAGCCCTATGGCTACACCTTC
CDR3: CASSLGDWDWEPYGYTF

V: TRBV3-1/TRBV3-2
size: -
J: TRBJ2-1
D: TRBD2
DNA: TGTGCCAGCGTTCACTCCGGGACTAGCGGGTTCAATGAGCAGTTCTTC
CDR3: CASVHSGTSGFNEQFF

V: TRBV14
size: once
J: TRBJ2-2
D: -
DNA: TGTGCCAGCAGCCAAGCAGGGATGGACGGGGAGCTGTTTTTT
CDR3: CASSQAGMDGELFF

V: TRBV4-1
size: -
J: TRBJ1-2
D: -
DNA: TGCGCCAGCAGCCAAGATACAACAGGCCTTTATGGCTACACCTTC
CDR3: CASSQDTTGLYGYTF

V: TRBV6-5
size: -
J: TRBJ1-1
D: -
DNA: TGTGCCAGCAGTCGAGAGTGGGCGGGTACACGTGAAGCTTTCTTT
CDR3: CASSREWAGTREAFF

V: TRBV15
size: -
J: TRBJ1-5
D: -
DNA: TGTGCCACCAGCAATGGACAGCCCAATCAGCCCCAGCATTTT
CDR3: CATSNGQPNQPQHF

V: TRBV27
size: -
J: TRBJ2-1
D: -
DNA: TGTGCCAGCAGTTTATGGCCTAGAGACAATGAGCAGTTCTTC
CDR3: CASSLWPRDNEQFF

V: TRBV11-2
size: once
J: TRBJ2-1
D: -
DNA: TGTGCCAGCAGAAATAACAGGGAGCAGTTCTTC
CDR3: CASRNNREQFF

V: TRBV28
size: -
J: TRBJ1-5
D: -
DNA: TGTGCCAGCAGTGTGACATTTAGCAATCAGCCCCAGCATTTT
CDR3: CASSVTFSNQPQHF

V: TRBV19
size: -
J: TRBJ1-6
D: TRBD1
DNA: TGTGCCACCCAAAAAGAGTCGGGACAGGGCTCCAATTCACCCCTCCACTTT
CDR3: CATQKESGQGSNSPLHF

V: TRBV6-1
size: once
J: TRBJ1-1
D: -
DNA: TGTGCCAGCAGTGAAGCGCTGGGCAGGGCAGACACTGAAGCTTTCTTT
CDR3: CASSEALGRADTEAFF

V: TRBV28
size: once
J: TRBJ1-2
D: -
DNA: TGTGCCAGCAGTTTCCCTAGTGTTCGGTATGGCTACACCTTC
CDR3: CASSFPSVRYGYTF

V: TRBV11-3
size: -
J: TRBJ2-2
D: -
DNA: TGTGCCAGCAGCTTAACGCCAACTTCGACTTCGAACACCGGGGAGCTGTTTTTT
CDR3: CASSLTPTSTSNTGELFF

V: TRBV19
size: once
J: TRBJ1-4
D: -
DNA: TGTGCCAGTAGTATACAGGCCAGCCCTGAAAAACTGTTTTTT
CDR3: CASSIQASPEKLFF

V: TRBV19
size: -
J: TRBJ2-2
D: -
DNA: TGTGCCAGTAGTTTTTTGGGCCAGGGCCTCGGGGAGCTGTTTTTT
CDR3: CASSFLGQGLGELFF

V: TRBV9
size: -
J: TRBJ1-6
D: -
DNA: TGTGCCAGCAGCCCTCTGTCCAGGCACTATAATTCACCCCTCCACTTT
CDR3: CASSPLSRHYNSPLHF